This TCR beta chain was captured by sequencing in a study of cytomegalovirus exposure and HLA in healthy donors. Germline-derived CDR1 and CDR2 are MDHEN and SYDVKM. Trimming removed 4 bases at V and 7 bases at J, with 14 bases between. The CDR3 runs 13 residues. Concerning this clone itself: What it binds is unknown.

It was with 60 Vbeta and 13 Jbeta primers that the PCR ran. Sequencing was performed with immunoSEQ multiplex PCR; in TCRdb, only in-frame clones are kept and a portion is missing. The data show 150,000 to 200,000 clones, around 90% seen once. General observations from the study: By a later analysis, the bulk of CMV-associated TCR beta chains appeared HLA-restricted.

Sequencing input: PBMCs. The rearrangement uses TRBV28 and TRBJ2-7; D gene uncertain. The source of this sequence is a woman aged 25 to 39 in good health and CMV-seronegative. The CDR3 DNA reads as TGTGCCAGCAGTTACAGCCGAAGGTTGGAGCAGTACTTC. This translates into CASSYSRRLEQYF.